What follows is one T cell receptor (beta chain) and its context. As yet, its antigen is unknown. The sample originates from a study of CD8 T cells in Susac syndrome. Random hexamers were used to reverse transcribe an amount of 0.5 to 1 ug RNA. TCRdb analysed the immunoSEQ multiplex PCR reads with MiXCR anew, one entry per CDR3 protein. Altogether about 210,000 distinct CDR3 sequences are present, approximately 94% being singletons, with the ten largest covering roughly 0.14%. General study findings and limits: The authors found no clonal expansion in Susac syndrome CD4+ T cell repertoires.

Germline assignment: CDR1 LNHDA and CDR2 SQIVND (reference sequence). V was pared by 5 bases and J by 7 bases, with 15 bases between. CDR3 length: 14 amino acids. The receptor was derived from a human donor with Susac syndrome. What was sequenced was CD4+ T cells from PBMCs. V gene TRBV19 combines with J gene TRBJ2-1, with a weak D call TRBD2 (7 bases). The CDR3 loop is CASSARGAGNEQFF. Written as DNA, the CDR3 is TGTGCCAGTAGTGCCCGGGGGGCCGGGAATGAGCAGTTCTTC.